The 26 T cell receptor beta chains given below trace back to one sample, sequenced in a study of blood T cell repertoires in COVID-19. Generated by immunoSEQ multiplex PCR, the TCRdb table keeps only in-frame clones and is missing some. This repertoire shows 300,000 to 400,000 clones, 87% found once; its top ten account for 9.9%. The sequenced material came from peripheral blood. Every receptor here comes from a man aged 30 to 39 with COVID-19, enrolled during active disease.

The V call is TRBV3-1 (or the pseudogene TRBV3-2), the J call TRBJ1-1, with 11 bases identical to TRBD1. The junction had 11 bases not matched to a gene; V was cut back by 4 bases and J by 4 bases. Looked up from germline, CDR1 is LGHDT and CDR2 is YNNKEL (reference sequence). This CDR3 is 17 amino acids long. The CDR3 sequence is CASSLAPPGTGGTEAFF. The CDR3 region has the DNA TGTGCCAGCAGCCTAGCCCCCCCCGGGACAGGGGGCACTGAAGCTTTCTTT.

This chain connects TRBV4-2 to TRBJ1-5, with 7 bases aligning to TRBD1. The V and J ends lost 4 bases and 1 base, in that order; junction bases with no gene match: 7. CDR3 length equals 16 residues. Germline CDR1 and CDR2: LGHNA and YNFKEQ. CDR3 sequence: CASSLHTGVSNQPQHF. DNA of the CDR3: TGTGCCAGCAGCCTACACACAGGGGTAAGCAATCAGCCCCAGCATTTT.

The rearrangement joins TRBV28 to TRBJ1-2, with 9 bases that match TRBD1. Per the germline V gene, CDR1 is MDHEN and CDR2 is SYDVKM. V lost 5 bases to trimming and J lost 8 bases; unmatched junction nucleotides: 9. This CDR3 contains 14 residues. CDR3 sequence (DNA): TGTGCCAGCAGTACCCCAGGACAGGGGAGAGGCTACACCTTC. Protein product: CASSTPGQGRGYTF.

This clone was seen just once. The gene calls are TRBV6-6 and TRBJ2-7; the match to TRBD2 covers 9 bases. The CDR3 length is 15 residues. The germline gives CDR1 MNHNY, CDR2 SVGAGI (reference sequence). V shed 4 bases and J 5 bases; nucleotides not matched to a gene: 9. The CDR3 here is CASSSARLAGNEQYF. DNA for the CDR3: TGTGCCAGCAGTTCCGCCCGGCTAGCGGGAAACGAGCAGTACTTC.

The chain carries TRBV9 and TRBJ2-2; weak D call: TRBD1 (5 bases). The germline V and J ends were trimmed by 0 bases and 1 base, with 10 bases remaining between them. The CDR3 length is 16 residues. CDR1 and CDR2 from the germline V gene are SGDLS and YYNGEE. CDR3 in amino acids: CASSVASGQNTGELFF. The CDR3 DNA sequence: TGTGCCAGCAGCGTAGCTTCCGGACAGAACACCGGGGAGCTGTTTTTT.

The chain recombines TRBV12-3 or TRBV12-4 with TRBJ2-5; 8 bases line up with TRBD1. The CDR3 length is 13 residues. Trimming removed 7 bases from V and 5 bases from J; junction bases left unmatched: 6. The CDR3 DNA reads as TGTGCCAGCACCGACAGGGGTTTTGAGACCCAGTACTTC. It is translated as CASTDRGFETQYF.

The chain is built from TRBV4-2 and TRBJ1-6, with a possible D match to TRBD1 (5 bases). There are 13 residues in the CDR3. Between the trimmed V and J ends, which lost 5 bases and 18 bases, there was a span of 20 bases. Looked up from germline, CDR1 is LGHNA and CDR2 is YNFKEQ. CDR3 sequence reads: CASSSPVTATHHF. The DNA of the CDR3 is TGTGCCAGCAGCTCTCCTGTGACAGCGACTCACCACTTT.

This chain connects TRBV19 to TRBJ2-1; 12 bases map to TRBD2. This CDR3 has 15 residues. Germline lookup yields CDR1 LNHDA and CDR2 SQIVND (reference sequence). V shed 5 bases and J 7 bases; nucleotides not matched to a gene: 6. CDR3 protein: CASSRLAGGMNEQFF. CDR3 nucleotides: TGTGCCAGTAGTCGGCTAGCGGGGGGGATGAATGAGCAGTTCTTC.

The J gene is TRBJ2-4, the V gene TRBV6-4; 13 nucleotides match TRBD2. V shed 2 bases and J 1 base; nucleotides not matched to a gene: 14. This CDR3 is built from 21 residues. Per germline, CDR1 MRHNA and CDR2 SNTAGT. CDR3 region: CASSDPNLLAGGPWAKNIQYF. The CDR3 coding sequence is TGTGCCAGCAGTGACCCAAATCTACTAGCGGGGGGGCCATGGGCCAAAAACATTCAGTACTTC.

V gene TRBV5-4 combines with J gene TRBJ2-2; 8 bases agree with TRBD2. This CDR3 comprises 16 residues. J was trimmed by 5 bases and V by 4 bases; bases with no gene match: 10. Germline-derived CDR1 and CDR2 are SGHNT and YYREEE (reference sequence). The CDR3 DNA reads as TGTGCCAGCAGCCCCTCGGGGCGGGGGGCAACCGGGGAGCTGTTTTTT. Translation gives CASSPSGRGATGELFF.

The V call is TRBV12-3 or TRBV12-4, the J call TRBJ1-1, with 8 bases lining up with TRBD1. Trimming cost V 6 bases and J 4 bases; bases outside gene matches: 4. The CDR3 runs 13 residues. The CDR3 DNA reads TGTGCCAGCAGGCGAACAGGGGGCACTGAAGCTTTCTTT. It encodes CASRRTGGTEAFF.

The chain combines TRBV29-1 with TRBJ1-1; D is ambiguous. CDR1 is SQVTM, CDR2 ANQGSEA, per germline. The CDR3 is 13 residues long. V lost 7 bases and J lost 3, with 15 bases in between. The CDR3 reads CSARTSADTEAFF. In DNA, the CDR3 is TGCAGCGCCAGGACTTCTGCCGACACTGAAGCTTTCTTT. The whole variable domain, remainder taken from reference TRBV29-1 and TRBJ1-1, is SAVISQKPSRDICQRGTSLTIQCQVDSQVTMMFWYRQQPGQSLTLIATANQGSEATYESGFVIDKFPISRPNLTFSTLTVSNMSPEDSSIYLCSARTSADTEAFFGQGTRLTVV.

In its sample, this clone was seen a few times. The chain combines TRBV2 with TRBJ1-2, with a tentative D call TRBD1 (6 bases). Trimming took 8 bases from V and 2 from J, leaving 12 bases between them. Per the germline V gene, CDR1 is SNHLY and CDR2 is FYNNEI. There are 13 residues in the CDR3. For the CDR3, the DNA is TGTGCCAGCTCGCGGGGGGCAAACTATGGCTACACCTTC. Residues: CASSRGANYGYTF.

The V gene is TRBV7-9, the J gene TRBJ2-3; no definite D call. V was cut by 5 bases and J by 6 bases, with 9 bases left in between. CDR1 SEHNR and CDR2 FQNEAQ come from the germline V gene (reference sequence). This CDR3 region has 12 residues. The CDR3 nucleotides read TGTGCCAGCAGCCTCCGGTGGGATACGCAGTATTTT. Translating it yields CASSLRWDTQYF.

Comment on this clone: At one of its ends the junction is not consistent with the germline gene, which may arise from a read error. CDR3 bases: TGTGCCAGCAGTTTGGACCCCGCGTACAATGAGCAGTTCTTC. Protein sequence: CASSLDPAYNEQFF. This chain uses TRBV5-6 with TRBJ2-1; D not certain. This CDR3 spans 14 amino acids. Germline V gene lookup returns CDR1 SGHDT and CDR2 YYEEEE.

The gene calls are TRBV30 and TRBJ2-7, with 15 positions matching TRBD2. The junction had 6 bases not matched to a gene; V was cut back by 3 bases and J by 6 bases. This CDR3 spans 15 amino acids. Germline CDR1 GTSNPN, CDR2 SVGIG (reference sequence). The CDR3 is CAWSPGTSGRSEQYF. The DNA for the CDR3 is TGTGCCTGGAGCCCAGGGACTAGCGGGAGGAGCGAGCAGTACTTC.

This clone turned up a few times. This chain joins TRBV5-6 and TRBJ1-1; 10 nucleotides align to TRBD1. The CDR3 length is 14 residues. Germline CDR1 and CDR2: SGHDT and YYEEEE. V lost 0 bases, J lost 10 bases, and 6 bases stayed unmatched. CDR3 DNA: TGTGCCAGCAGCTTGGTCGGGACAGGGGTCTCAGCTTTCTTT. Translation gives CASSLVGTGVSAFF.

Points on this clone: Other DNA sequences in this sample translate to the same CDR3. CDR3: CASSRSGYEQYF. As DNA, the CDR3 is TGTGCCAGCAGCCGAAGCGGCTACGAGCAGTACTTC. The rearrangement joins TRBV7-9 to TRBJ2-7; perhaps TRBD2 as D (5 bases). This CDR3 contains 12 residues. V dropped 5 bases and J dropped 3 bases, with 8 bases sitting between them. Looked up from germline, CDR1 is SEHNR and CDR2 is FQNEAQ (reference sequence).

This chain joins TRBV19 and TRBJ2-1; TRBD2 is a possible D gene (6 bases). The V end was cut by 3 bases, the J end by 7 bases, with 16 bases between. The CDR3 contains 15 residues. CDR1 and CDR2 (germline): LNHDA, SQIVND (reference sequence). This CDR3 reads CASSIPGSGLNEQFF. In nucleotides, the CDR3 is TGTGCCAGTAGTATCCCAGGGAGTGGACTAAATGAGCAGTTCTTC.

This clone was picked up one time. The rearrangement joins TRBV28 to TRBJ1-4; 9 bases are a match to TRBD1. Trimming took 6 bases from V and 5 from J; bases not matched to a gene: 7. This CDR3 has 15 amino acids. Germline-derived CDR1 and CDR2 are MDHEN and SYDVKM. The CDR3 loop reads CASSSSGQGNEKLFF. CDR3 sequence (DNA): TGTGCCAGCAGCTCCTCCGGACAGGGGAATGAAAAACTGTTTTTT.

V gene TRBV19 combines with J gene TRBJ2-5, with 9 nucleotides matching TRBD1. The CDR3 covers 16 residues. The germline V gene encodes CDR1 LNHDA and CDR2 SQIVND (reference sequence). The ends lost 4 bases at V and 2 bases at J; junction bases unmatched: 8. The CDR3 bases are TGTGCCAGTAGTACAGTACAGGGGGCATCACAAGAGACCCAGTACTTC. Encoded protein: CASSTVQGASQETQYF.

The chain joins TRBV18 to TRBJ1-1; 8 positions match TRBD1. Germline V lookup: CDR1 KGHSH, CDR2 LQKENI. The CDR3 has 15 amino acids. V was clipped by 3 bases and J by 3 bases; unmatched bases: 6. The DNA of the CDR3 is TGTGCCAGCTCACCTCAGGGGGCTGGTTACACTGAAGCTTTCTTT. This codes for CASSPQGAGYTEAFF.

For this clone: In the same sample, other DNA sequences code for this CDR3. V and J are TRBV7-3 and TRBJ2-1; 10 bases are a match to TRBD1. J gave up 1 base and V 3 bases, and 0 bases lay outside the gene matches. The CDR3 length is 15 residues. CDR1 is SGHTA, CDR2 FQGTGA, per germline. The CDR3 DNA reads TGTGCCAGCAGCTTGGACAGGGGGTCCTACAATGAGCAGTTCTTC. Amino acid sequence: CASSLDRGSYNEQFF.

V gene TRBV27 combines with J gene TRBJ2-7; 7 positions match TRBD1. The trim removed 1 base at V and 4 bases at J, leaving 16 bases unmatched. Germline CDR1 MNHEY, CDR2 SMNVEV (reference sequence). The CDR3 is made up of 18 amino acids. CDR3 nucleotides: TGTGCCAGCAGTTTATATTCGCGGAGCGGACAGGAGGAGTACGAGCAGTACTTC. Its protein product is CASSLYSRSGQEEYEQYF.

The rearrangement uses TRBV11-2 and TRBJ2-7; weak D call: TRBD1 (5 bases). Deletions cut 7 bases from V and 1 base from J, with 20 bases between. This CDR3 contains 16 residues. Per the germline V gene, CDR1 is SGHAT and CDR2 is FQNNGV. The CDR3 here is CASIEYPRQRSYEQYF. The CDR3 DNA reads as TGTGCCAGCATCGAATACCCAAGACAGCGATCCTACGAGCAGTACTTC.

The chain combines TRBV14 with TRBJ2-7, with D maybe TRBD1 (5 bases). The length of the CDR3 is 15 residues. V was clipped by 5 bases and J by 5 bases, with 19 bases between them. Germline lookup yields CDR1 SGHDN and CDR2 FVKESK. This CDR3 reads CASSTARAKIHEQYF. DNA of the CDR3: TGTGCCAGCAGCACGGCCAGGGCAAAGATTCACGAGCAGTACTTC.